The text below deals with one T cell receptor beta chain. The source of the sample is a study of blood T cell repertoires in COVID-19. Each participant's cohort was designated according to participant-reported clinical history. No more than 2 weeks before study entry, exposed participants had met a case of COVID-19. Assay: immunoSEQ multiplex PCR; the TCRdb copy retains only in-frame clones and omits some. The sample holds a few hundred thousand clones, 80% to 90% seen once. With 6 bases removed from V and 0 bases from J, the gap between germline ends came to 8 bases. The CDR3 is 13 residues long. This sequence joins TRBV12-3 or TRBV12-4 and TRBJ1-1, with D unresolved. Sequenced input: PBMCs or T cells enriched from blood (not recorded which). The clonotype originates from a woman aged 30 to 39 who had been exposed to COVID-19. CDR3 DNA sequence: TGTGCCAGCAGACAGACGGTGAACACTGAAGCTTTCTTT. Translation: CASRQTVNTEAFF.